These 2 T cell receptor beta chains were sequenced from one sample in a study of shared clonotypes between healthy human individuals. This table comes from immunoSEQ multiplex PCR, and its TCRdb copy is limited to in-frame clones, with some not included. There are around 990,000 clones in the sample; approximately 80% occur only once, and about 0.89% lies in the top ten. Sequencing input: memory CD4+ T cells from PBMCs. The subset: CD45RA-negative fraction. Source of these receptors: a man aged 18 to 30 in good health. Some clones in this sample may be carry-over from other donors' samples.

The rearrangement links TRBV29-1 to TRBJ2-3, with 7 bases matching TRBD1. This CDR3 has 15 amino acids. The trim removed 5 bases at V and 0 bases at J, leaving 8 bases unmatched. Germline V gives CDR1 SQVTM, CDR2 ANQGSEA. The CDR3 loop reads CSVLHRGPSTDTQYF. As DNA, the CDR3 is TGCAGCGTTTTGCACAGGGGACCAAGCACAGATACGCAGTATTTT.

This chain joins TRBV28 and TRBJ1-1, with D uncertain. The CDR3 runs to 13 residues. Per germline, CDR1 MDHEN and CDR2 SYDVKM. V was pared by 7 bases and J by 2 bases, with 11 bases between. The CDR3 region is CASKVGGNTEAFF. The CDR3 nucleotides are TGTGCCAGCAAGGTAGGAGGAAACACTGAAGCTTTCTTT.